The rows below give T cell receptor beta chains drawn from one sample of a study of cytomegalovirus exposure and HLA in healthy donors. Using immunoSEQ multiplex PCR, the repertoire was profiled, and TCRdb retains in-frame clones only, with some absent. The sample comprises 90,000 to 120,000 clones, under 80% of which are singletons, and less than 15% rests with the top ten. Sequencing was performed on PBMCs. The receptors come from a woman in her forties in good health and CMV-seropositive. CDR3s include the opening cysteine and the closing phenylalanine or tryptophan. Fields, in order: V gene, J gene, CDR3 protein.

>TRBV6-1|TRBJ1-3
CASSVDSSSGNTIYF
>TRBV4-1|TRBJ2-7
CASSHLWRGNYEQYF
>TRBV7-8|TRBJ1-5
CASSLEGQGWWQPQHF
>TRBV5-6|TRBJ2-1
CASSATEGGKQFF
>TRBV7-8|TRBJ1-6
CASSLRIGGANSPLHF
>TRBV11-3|TRBJ2-5
CASNSWPGETQYF
>TRBV2|TRBJ1-4
CASSEQNNEKLFF
>TRBV13|TRBJ2-5
CASSFTGKETQYF
>TRBV6-5|TRBJ1-3
CASSLDRGGNTIYF
>TRBV6-6|TRBJ1-6
CASSDSYSSPLHF
>TRBV6-1|TRBJ1-6
CASSTRTENNSPLHF
>TRBV14|TRBJ2-1
CASSQSANRFF
>TRBV18|TRBJ2-6
CASSPDGVGSGANVLTF
>TRBV19|TRBJ1-2
CASSIPRPVGNYGYTF
>TRBV6-5|TRBJ2-1
CASTSVGTGGYEQFF
>TRBV5-4|TRBJ1-2
CASSSPGQGLNGYTF
>TRBV5-5|TRBJ1-1
CASSLGGQGRTEAFF
>TRBV2|TRBJ1-2
CASSGQGGGGYTF
>TRBV6-5|TRBJ2-5
CASSGTSGVQETQYF
>TRBV23-1|TRBJ1-1
CASSQWNLGVPSNTEAFF
>TRBV2|TRBJ1-2
CASRPGDTYGYTF
>TRBV2|TRBJ1-1
CASSGRGKGTEAFF